What follows are 2 T cell receptor beta chains derived from one specimen sequenced in a study of cytomegalovirus exposure and HLA in healthy donors. The study ran its PCR with 60 Vbeta and 13 Jbeta primers. Sequencing used immunoSEQ multiplex PCR; TCRdb keeps in-frame clones, though not all of them. This sample yields more than 45,000 clones, of which roughly 70% are seen a single time; just under 20% belongs to the top ten. Sequencing was carried out using PBMCs. The receptors derive from a woman aged 55-70 years in good health and CMV-seropositive.

The J gene is TRBJ1-2, the V gene TRBV28, with TRBD1 as a possible D gene (5 bases). V shed 4 bases and J shed 4 bases, with 13 bases lying between them. Per germline, CDR1 MDHEN and CDR2 SYDVKM. The CDR3 is 14 residues long. CDR3 amino acids: CASSSQTEAYGYTF. CDR3 coding DNA: TGTGCCAGCAGTTCTCAGACAGAAGCCTATGGCTACACCTTC.

The chain recombines TRBV9 with TRBJ2-3; the match to TRBD2 covers 12 bases. This CDR3 comprises 15 residues. Germline-derived CDR1 and CDR2 are SGDLS and YYNGEE. Trimming removed 3 bases from V and 2 bases from J; junction bases left unmatched: 1. This CDR3 reads CASSGTSGATDTQYF. Here the CDR3 DNA reads TGTGCCAGCAGCGGGACTAGCGGGGCCACAGATACGCAGTATTTT.